This record covers a single T cell receptor (beta chain). The PCR employed 60 Vbeta primers together with 13 Jbeta primers. The data were produced by immunoSEQ multiplex PCR, yet TCRdb's version contains in-frame clones alone and is incomplete. The sample carries roughly 190,000 clones, roughly 80% recorded once. Every donor was a healthy person donating bone marrow. This sample was included in a study of cytomegalovirus exposure and HLA in healthy donors. Germline V gives CDR1 SGHTA, CDR2 FQGNSA. The CDR3 length is 16 residues. V dropped 4 bases and J dropped 2; count of bases not matched to a gene: 7.

The source of this sequence is a woman aged 18-29 years in good health and CMV-seronegative. This chain uses TRBV7-2 with TRBJ1-1; 10 nucleotides agree with TRBD1. Sequenced input: PBMCs. The CDR3 sequence: CASSSARQGANTEAFF. In nucleotides, the CDR3 is TGTGCCAGCAGCTCAGCCAGACAGGGGGCAAACACTGAAGCTTTCTTT.